This passage covers 21 T cell receptor beta chains from one sample sequenced in a study of cytomegalovirus exposure and HLA in healthy donors. The PCR was carried out with 60 Vbeta primers and 13 Jbeta primers. The table came from immunoSEQ multiplex PCR; TCRdb's copy has only in-frame clones and leaves some out. Its clone listing holds about 140,000 clones. What was sequenced was PBMCs. The receptors shown here come from a woman younger than 30 in good health and CMV-seronegative.

V is TRBV9 and J is TRBJ2-7; 14 nucleotides line up with TRBD2. The CDR3 has 16 amino acids. Trimming cost V 0 bases and J 4 bases; bases outside gene matches: 3. Germline loops: CDR1 SGDLS, CDR2 YYNGEE. The CDR3 bases are TGTGCCAGCAGCGTAGGGGGGACTAGCGGGAGTTACGAGCAGTACTTC. This sequence encodes CASSVGGTSGSYEQYF.

The chain is built from TRBV7-3 and TRBJ2-6; 7 nucleotides line up with TRBD1. Trimming took 0 bases from V and 4 from J; bases not matched to a gene: 3. The CDR3 covers 16 residues. The V gene's germline CDR1 is SGHTA and CDR2 FQGTGA. This chain's CDR3 is CASSLTTGFGANVLTF. CDR3 sequence (DNA): TGTGCCAGCAGCTTAACGACAGGGTTCGGGGCCAACGTCCTGACTTTC. Full variable domain (remainder filled in from reference TRBV7-3 and TRBJ2-6): GAGVSQTPSNKVTEKGKYVELRCDPISGHTALYWYRQSLGQGPEFLIYFQGTGAADDSGLPNDRFFAVRPEGSVSTLKIQRTERGDSAVYLCASSLTTGFGANVLTFGAGSRLTVL.

The chain couples TRBV5-1 to TRBJ1-3; D call uncertain. V gave up 4 bases and J gave up 9 bases, with 20 bases separating them. Germline V lookup: CDR1 SGHRS, CDR2 YFSETQ. This CDR3 has 15 residues. The CDR3 DNA reads TGCGCCAGCAGCCCTAATTCGGTTCGTCAAAGCACCATATATTTT. Its protein is CASSPNSVRQSTIYF.

The chain recombines TRBV5-4 with TRBJ1-1; D not certain. CDR3 length: 14 residues. Germline CDR1 and CDR2: SGHNT and YYREEE (reference sequence). Between the trimmed V and J ends, which lost 2 bases and 3 bases, there was a span of 11 bases. The CDR3 is CASSFFNGYTEAFF. The CDR3, as DNA: TGTGCCAGCAGCTTTTTTAACGGGTACACTGAAGCTTTCTTT.

This CDR3 is CASSFRSTTDTQYF. The CDR3 bases are TGTGCCAGCAGTTTTAGGAGTACCACAGATACGCAGTATTTT. V and J are TRBV6-5 and TRBJ2-3, with D unclear. Trimming took 4 bases from V and 2 from J, leaving 10 bases between them. Germline assignment: CDR1 MNHEY and CDR2 SVGAGI. The CDR3 has 14 amino acids.

V gene TRBV6-5 combines with J gene TRBJ1-5, with D maybe TRBD1 (5 bases). The CDR3 runs to 14 residues. Germline values: CDR1 MNHEY, CDR2 SVGAGI. The ends were cut back, 3 bases at V and 4 bases at J, with 10 bases in the middle. This CDR3 is CASSYAGLNQPQHF. The DNA of the CDR3 is TGTGCCAGCAGTTATGCAGGGCTAAATCAGCCCCAGCATTTT.

The V call is TRBV27, the J call TRBJ2-3; 10 bases match TRBD2. The CDR3 runs 17 residues. The germline CDR1 and CDR2 sequences are MNHEY and SMNVEV (reference sequence). The junction had 12 bases not matched to a gene; V was cut back by 7 bases and J by 2 bases. The CDR3 bases are TGTGCCAGCAAATCAAGGGCTAGCGGGAGACCCACAGATACGCAGTATTTT. Its protein product is CASKSRASGRPTDTQYF.

V gene TRBV30 combines with J gene TRBJ1-1; D is possibly TRBD1 (6 bases). The CDR3 loop spans 13 amino acids. Trimming shortened V by 2 bases and J by 4 bases, and 11 bases separated the two germline ends. Germline assignment: CDR1 GTSNPN and CDR2 SVGIG (reference sequence). CDR3 residues: CAWSPDRITEAFF. DNA for the CDR3: TGTGCCTGGAGTCCTGACAGGATCACTGAAGCTTTCTTT.

The chain has TRBV9 and TRBJ2-1; D is uncertain. This CDR3 has 13 residues. Trimming removed 0 bases from V and 5 bases from J, with 6 bases in between. Germline CDR1 reads SGDLS; CDR2 reads YYNGEE. CDR3 residues: CASSVVENNEQFF. DNA for the CDR3: TGTGCCAGCAGCGTAGTAGAAAACAATGAGCAGTTCTTC.

The V call is TRBV5-1, the J call TRBJ1-1, with D possibly TRBD1 on 5 matching bases. Per germline, CDR1 SGHRS and CDR2 YFSETQ. This CDR3 is 15 amino acids long. Trimming cost V 4 bases and J 5 bases, with 18 bases left between them. The CDR3 DNA follows: TGCGCCAGCAGCACGAGACAGTCCCGTGGGACTGAAGCTTTCTTT. The encoded protein is CASSTRQSRGTEAFF.

This chain joins TRBV7-9 and TRBJ1-4, with a tentative D call TRBD1 (6 bases). This CDR3 has 12 residues. CDR1 SEHNR and CDR2 FQNEAQ come from the germline V gene (reference sequence). The V end was cut by 10 bases, the J end by 4 bases, with 10 bases between. The CDR3 nucleotides are TGTGCCATCCGGGACAATAATGAAAAACTGTTTTTT. Its translation is CAIRDNNEKLFF.

The chain combines TRBV5-4 with TRBJ1-4, with 7 bases that match TRBD1. The V segment lost 3 bases and the J segment 7 bases; nucleotides outside the gene matches: 18. CDR3 length equals 18 residues. The germline gives CDR1 SGHNT, CDR2 YYREEE (reference sequence). As DNA, the CDR3 is TGTGCCAGCAGCTCGACAGGGAAAGGTAAGGGGTCTACTGAAAAACTGTTTTTT. This sequence encodes CASSSTGKGKGSTEKLFF. Based on the CDR3 plus reference TRBV5-4 and TRBJ1-4, the full variable domain is ETGVTQSPTHLIKTRGQQVTLRCSSQSGHNTVSWYQQALGQGPQFIFQYYREEENGRGNFPPRFSGLQFPNYSSELNVNALELDDSALYLCASSSTGKGKGSTEKLFFGSGTQLSVL.

The genes are TRBV5-1 and TRBJ2-5; TRBD1 is a possible D gene (6 bases). With 4 bases removed from V and 8 bases from J, the gap between germline ends came to 15 bases. This CDR3 region has 13 residues. Germline V gene data show CDR1 as SGHRS and CDR2 as YFSETQ. The CDR3 DNA is TGCGCCAGCAGCAGGTATCCAGGGGTAACCCAGTACTTC. Translated, it gives CASSRYPGVTQYF.

The chain links TRBV9 to TRBJ2-1; TRBD1 agrees at 7 bases. CDR1 is SGDLS and CDR2 is YYNGEE in the germline V gene. V was pared by 6 bases and J by 1 base, with 7 bases of the junction left unmatched. This CDR3 contains 15 residues. The CDR3 nucleotides read TGTGCCAGCAACCGTGGGACAGTGTCCTACAATGAGCAGTTCTTC. It specifies CASNRGTVSYNEQFF.

The V gene is TRBV15, the J gene TRBJ2-1; 8 bases agree with TRBD2. Per the germline V gene, CDR1 is LNHNV and CDR2 is YYDKDF (reference sequence). The CDR3 runs 13 residues. The trim removed 6 bases at V and 7 bases at J, leaving 5 bases unmatched. In nucleotides, the CDR3 is TGTGCCACCAGTAGCGGGATAGGGAATGAGCAGTTCTTC. Residues: CATSSGIGNEQFF.

This rearrangement joins TRBV5-5 to TRBJ1-2, with D hard to call. CDR3 size: 13 residues. Germline V gene sequence: CDR1 SGHKS, CDR2 YYEKEE (reference sequence). The V end was cut by 0 bases, the J end by 3 bases, with 6 bases between. The DNA of the CDR3 is TGTGCCAGCAGCTTGGGAAGCGACTATGGCTACACCTTC. Amino acid sequence: CASSLGSDYGYTF. Looking up the rest from reference TRBV5-5 and TRBJ1-2 gives the full variable domain: DAGVTQSPTHLIKTRGQQVTLRCSPISGHKSVSWYQQVLGQGPQFIFQYYEKEERGRGNFPDRFSARQFPNYSSELNVNALLLGDSALYLCASSLGSDYGYTFGSGTRLTVV.

CDR3 loop: CASSPDYGIHNEQFF. CDR3 sequence (DNA): TGTGCCAGCAGCCCAGACTATGGGATCCACAATGAGCAGTTCTTC. The J gene is TRBJ2-1, the V gene TRBV7-2, with D possibly TRBD2 on 5 matching bases. Germline lookup yields CDR1 SGHTA and CDR2 FQGNSA. V gave up 5 bases and J gave up 5 bases, with 16 bases separating them. CDR3 length equals 15 residues.

The chain joins TRBV2 to TRBJ2-5; the D is unclear. Looked up from germline, CDR1 is SNHLY and CDR2 is FYNNEI. V was trimmed by 5 bases and J by 2 bases, leaving 9 bases between them. This CDR3 has 13 residues. The CDR3 DNA follows: TGTGCCAGCAGTTTTGACAATCAAGAGACCCAGTACTTC. Translated: CASSFDNQETQYF.

The V gene is TRBV19, the J gene TRBJ1-5; 7 bases agree with TRBD1. CDR1 and CDR2 (germline): LNHDA, SQIVND (reference sequence). CDR3 length equals 13 residues. Trimming took 5 bases from V and 6 from J; bases not matched to a gene: 4. DNA for the CDR3: TGTGCCAGTAGTGGGACAGTCGTTCAGCCCCAGCATTTT. It yields the protein CASSGTVVQPQHF.

The V and J genes are TRBV4-3 and TRBJ1-4; D not certain. The CDR3 has 14 residues. Germline loops: CDR1 LGHNA, CDR2 YSLEER. V was shortened by 0 bases and J by 8 bases, with 10 bases between the two germline ends. DNA for the CDR3: TGCGCCAGCAGCCAAGACCAGGTTCGGGAAAAACTGTTTTTT. This translates into CASSQDQVREKLFF.

On this clone: An end of the junction differs from the germline gene, which may be a read error. V and J are TRBV5-1 and TRBJ2-1, with 8 bases aligning to TRBD2. CDR3 length: 14 amino acids. Germline assignment: CDR1 SGHRS and CDR2 YFSETQ. Here the CDR3 DNA reads TGCGCCAGCAGCGCCTCGACTAGCGCCAATGGGCAGTTCTTC. It yields the protein CASSASTSANGQFF.